This paragraph reports one TCR beta chain. In the authors' methods: Estimation of nucleated cell counts relied on the amplification of reference gene primers. Here immunoSEQ multiplex PCR was the method, and the copy in TCRdb shows in-frame clones only, minus some. For V, J and clone size, that table is used; D and trimming come from the DNA. The table shows hundreds of thousands of clones, with approximately 81% occurring only once. This sample was included in a study of blood T cell repertoires in COVID-19. The TCR was taken from a woman aged 50 to 65 who had recovered from COVID-19. The specimen sequenced was PBMCs or T cells enriched from blood (not recorded which).

The CDR3 sequence is CASRGQVPHEQYF. The CDR3 coding sequence is TGTGCCAGCAGGGGACAGGTTCCCCACGAGCAGTACTTC. The chain is built from TRBV3-1 (or the pseudogene TRBV3-2) and TRBJ2-7, with TRBD1 matching 8 bases. J gave up 5 bases and V 6 bases, and 6 bases lay outside the gene matches. CDR1 and CDR2 (germline): LGHDT, YNNKEL (reference sequence). The CDR3 sequence is 13 residues long.